The 23 T cell receptor beta chains given below trace back to one sample, sequenced in a study of T cell changes during pregnancy in multiple sclerosis. Only in-frame clones appear in the TCRdb table, and some are missing; sequencing was by immunoSEQ multiplex PCR. The sample includes 30,000 to 45,000 clones, approximately 90% of them seen just once. The sample was CD4+ T cells from peripheral blood mononuclear cells, taken in the third trimester of pregnancy. All receptors derive from a female donor with multiple sclerosis, enrolled in a pregnancy study.

The gene calls are TRBV2 and TRBJ2-3, with 9 bases lining up with TRBD2. Germline lookup yields CDR1 SNHLY and CDR2 FYNNEI. The CDR3 runs 13 residues. V shed 8 bases and J 6 bases; nucleotides not matched to a gene: 6. DNA for the CDR3: TGTGCCAGCGGGACTAGCTGGGCGGATACGCAGTATTTT. This encodes CASGTSWADTQYF.

CDR3 sequence (DNA): TGTGCCAGCAGTCCAGGGGGACGGGGAGATACGCAGTATTTT. This sequence encodes CASSPGGRGDTQYF. The chain combines TRBV11-3 with TRBJ2-3; 7 bases line up with TRBD1. After removal of 6 bases from V and 5 bases from J, the junction contained 8 bases not matched to a gene. The CDR3 is 14 amino acids. Per germline, CDR1 SGHNT and CDR2 YENEEA.

This chain connects TRBV15 to TRBJ2-1; 11 bases align to TRBD2. The CDR3 extends over 15 amino acids. V was pared by 1 base and J by 6 bases, with 2 bases of the junction left unmatched. CDR1 is LNHNV and CDR2 is YYDKDF in the germline V gene (reference sequence). The CDR3 bases are TGTGCCACCAGCAGAGCTAGCGGGAGGCCCAATGAGCAGTTCTTC. Protein: CATSRASGRPNEQFF.

The chain recombines TRBV5-1 with TRBJ1-1, with 9 bases matching TRBD1. The CDR3 consists of 16 residues. Trimming took 0 bases from V and 0 from J; bases not matched to a gene: 3. Germline V gene lookup returns CDR1 SGHRS and CDR2 YFSETQ. The CDR3 nucleotides are TGCGCCAGCAGCTTGGGACAGGGGGGTTTGAACACTGAAGCTTTCTTT. Amino acid sequence: CASSLGQGGLNTEAFF.

V usage is TRBV19 and J usage is TRBJ2-1; 7 bases fit TRBD2. The CDR3 spans 18 residues. Germline V lookup: CDR1 LNHDA, CDR2 SQIVND (reference sequence). V lost 5 bases, J lost 2 bases, and 15 bases stayed unmatched. The CDR3 coding sequence is TGTGCCAGTAGTTTAGGACTAGGTGTGGGGGGGGCCTACAATGAGCAGTTCTTC. Protein: CASSLGLGVGGAYNEQFF.

The V gene is TRBV13, the J gene TRBJ2-1; TRBD1 matches 7 bases. This CDR3 comprises 15 residues. The V gene end was trimmed by 4 bases and the J gene end by 0 bases; junction bases not matched to a gene: 3. Germline CDR1 reads PRHDT; CDR2 reads FYEKMQ (reference sequence). This chain's CDR3 is CASSSRDSSYNEQFF. The CDR3 coding sequence is TGTGCCAGCAGCTCCCGGGACAGCTCCTACAATGAGCAGTTCTTC.

This clone was found a few times. The rearrangement joins TRBV27 to TRBJ2-7, with D perhaps matching TRBD1 (5 bases). The germline CDR1 and CDR2 sequences are MNHEY and SMNVEV (reference sequence). CDR3 length: 14 amino acids. With 5 bases removed from V and 0 bases from J, the gap between germline ends came to 11 bases. CDR3 amino acids: CASSRTRTSYEQYF. CDR3 nucleotide sequence: TGTGCCAGCAGTCGGACAAGAACCTCCTACGAGCAGTACTTC.

Here the CDR3 DNA reads TGCGCCAGCAGCTCGCCCGGGACAGCCTACGAGCAGTACTTC. Residues: CASSSPGTAYEQYF. The chain carries TRBV5-1 and TRBJ2-7, with 7 bases fitting TRBD1. This CDR3 spans 14 amino acids. The junction had 5 bases not matched to a gene; V was cut back by 3 bases and J by 2 bases. Germline V gives CDR1 SGHRS, CDR2 YFSETQ.

V is TRBV6-5 and J is TRBJ2-2, with D maybe TRBD1 (6 bases). The CDR3 consists of 15 residues. Trimming removed 6 bases at V and 5 bases at J, with 16 bases between. Germline V gene lookup returns CDR1 MNHEY and CDR2 SVGAGI. The CDR3 loop reads CASRGAGLITGELFF. The CDR3 nucleotides read TGTGCCAGCAGGGGGGCCGGGCTCATAACCGGGGAGCTGTTTTTT.

The J gene is TRBJ1-4, the V gene TRBV5-1, with TRBD1 identical over 8 bases. The CDR3 totals 15 residues. Germline values: CDR1 SGHRS, CDR2 YFSETQ. Trimming removed 5 bases from V and 8 bases from J; junction bases left unmatched: 11. The CDR3 protein is CASRRTGGPREKLFF. In DNA form, the CDR3 reads TGCGCCAGCAGACGCACAGGGGGTCCGAGGGAAAAACTGTTTTTT.

V usage is TRBV30 and J usage is TRBJ1-4; 8 bases are a match to TRBD1. The V gene's germline CDR1 is GTSNPN and CDR2 SVGIG (reference sequence). V gave up 2 bases and J gave up 7 bases; unmatched junction bases: 9. There are 15 residues in the CDR3. Here the CDR3 reads CAWSRGDRSSEKLFF. CDR3 in DNA: TGTGCCTGGAGTCGGGGGGACAGGTCCAGTGAAAAACTGTTTTTT.

This chain joins TRBV5-1 and TRBJ1-5; 7 bases match TRBD1. The CDR3 loop spans 16 amino acids. J lost 4 bases, V lost 1 base, and 8 bases had no gene match. Germline V CDR1 and CDR2: SGHRS, YFSETQ. The CDR3: CASSLSPLTGNQPQHF. CDR3 sequence (DNA): TGCGCCAGCAGCTTGTCGCCCCTGACAGGGAATCAGCCCCAGCATTTT.

This clone was seen once. The chain couples TRBV6-5 to TRBJ2-7; TRBD1 matches at 9 bases. The J segment lost 4 bases and the V segment lost 3 bases, leaving 10 bases of the junction unmatched. From germline, CDR1 is MNHEY and CDR2 SVGAGI. This CDR3 has 16 amino acids. CDR3 loop: CASSYSPGQGFYEQYF. The CDR3 coding sequence is TGTGCCAGCAGTTATTCCCCGGGACAGGGTTTTTACGAGCAGTACTTC.

The J gene is TRBJ1-1, the V gene TRBV2; possibly TRBD1 for D (5 bases). This CDR3 has 13 residues. Germline CDR1 and CDR2: SNHLY and FYNNEI. V lost 6 bases and J lost 5, with 13 bases in between. The CDR3 protein is CASRFRGGTEAFF. The CDR3 nucleotides are TGTGCCAGCAGGTTCCGTGGGGGGACTGAAGCTTTCTTT.

This chain joins TRBV11-3 and TRBJ2-7; D is undetermined. The CDR3 runs 12 residues. In germline, CDR1 is SGHNT, CDR2 YENEEA. V lost 1 base, J lost 6 bases, and 7 bases lay in between. This CDR3 reads CASSLGGREQYF. DNA for the CDR3: TGTGCCAGCAGCTTAGGTGGGCGCGAGCAGTACTTC. The full variable domain, its missing parts supplied by reference TRBV11-3 and TRBJ2-7, is EAGVVQSPRYKIIEKKQPVAFWCNPISGHNTLYWYLQNLGQGPELLIRYENEEAVDDSQLPKDRFSAERLKGVDSTLKIQPAELGDSAVYLCASSLGGREQYFGPGTRLTVT.

With regard to this clone: Different DNA sequences within this sample yield the same CDR3. The chain carries TRBV5-4 and TRBJ2-3; TRBD2 might be the D (6 bases). The CDR3 extends over 13 amino acids. Looked up from germline, CDR1 is SGHNT and CDR2 is YYREEE (reference sequence). V lost 2 bases, J lost 5 bases, and 9 bases lay in between. DNA of the CDR3: TGTGCCAGCAGCTTACGGGGAGGAGATACGCAGTATTTT. Translation: CASSLRGGDTQYF.

This rearrangement joins TRBV5-1 to TRBJ2-1; TRBD2 might be the D (5 bases). CDR1 and CDR2 (germline): SGHRS, YFSETQ. V lost 5 bases and J lost 7, with 19 bases in between. The CDR3 sequence is 15 residues long. The CDR3 protein is CASRLTSISVNEQFF. As DNA, the CDR3 is TGCGCCAGCAGACTTACTAGTATTTCAGTTAATGAGCAGTTCTTC.

Regarding this clone: Other DNA sequences in this specimen translate into the identical CDR3. The chain uses TRBV9 and TRBJ2-1; 7 bases match TRBD2. This CDR3 comprises 14 residues. Losses at the gene ends were 0 bases for V and 7 bases for J; bases not matched to a gene: 4. Germline CDR1 SGDLS, CDR2 YYNGEE. The CDR3 spells CASSVGGSLNEQFF. The CDR3 nucleotides read TGTGCCAGCAGCGTAGGCGGGAGTCTGAATGAGCAGTTCTTC.

About this clone: Germline is not matched at one junction end, which may reflect a read error. The gene calls are TRBV28 and TRBJ2-1; maybe TRBD2 (7 bases). Germline assignment: CDR1 MDHEN and CDR2 SYDVKM. The CDR3 runs to 18 residues. CDR3 coding DNA: TGTGCCAGCAGTTTATTGGCGGGGGCCGGGACCTCCCACAATGAGCAGTTCTTC. Protein: CASSLLAGAGTSHNEQFF.

The chain carries TRBV29-1 and TRBJ2-1, with 8 bases lining up with TRBD2. The CDR3 is made up of 17 amino acids. V lost 3 bases to trimming and J lost 4 bases; unmatched junction nucleotides: 14. Germline V gives CDR1 SQVTM, CDR2 ANQGSEA. The CDR3 sequence: CSVDSGGVKLGYNEQFF. DNA of the CDR3: TGCAGCGTTGATTCGGGAGGGGTAAAGTTAGGGTACAATGAGCAGTTCTTC.

The chain carries TRBV18 and TRBJ2-1; weak D call: TRBD2 (6 bases). CDR1 and CDR2 from the germline V gene are KGHSH and LQKENI. This CDR3 comprises 14 residues. The ends were cut back, 3 bases at V and 2 bases at J, with 8 bases in the middle. The CDR3 DNA follows: TGTGCCAGCTCACCTAGGAGGGCCTACAATGAGCAGTTCTTC. Its protein is CASSPRRAYNEQFF.

This chain links TRBV19 with TRBJ2-1, with D possibly TRBD2 on 5 matching bases. Looked up from germline, CDR1 is LNHDA and CDR2 is SQIVND (reference sequence). V shed 3 bases and J shed 0 bases, with 18 bases lying between them. The CDR3 runs 18 residues. The CDR3 nucleotides read TGTGCCAGTAGTATGGAGCCGCTAGCTGTCAGCTCCTACAATGAGCAGTTCTTC. Amino acid sequence: CASSMEPLAVSSYNEQFF.

This clone occurred once. This chain connects TRBV6-1 to TRBJ2-7; 14 bases are shared with TRBD2. The CDR3 covers 16 residues. Germline-derived CDR1 and CDR2 are MNHNS and SASEGT. The V and J ends lost 4 bases and 2 bases, in that order; junction bases with no gene match: 4. The CDR3: CASSGPGLAGAYEQYF. DNA for the CDR3: TGTGCCAGCAGTGGGCCGGGACTAGCGGGAGCCTACGAGCAGTACTTC.